The next 18 T cell receptor beta chains were all read from a single sample in a study of cytomegalovirus exposure and HLA in healthy donors. The PCR was carried out with 60 Vbeta primers and 13 Jbeta primers. Using immunoSEQ multiplex PCR, the repertoire was profiled, and TCRdb retains in-frame clones only, with some absent. The table has around 190,000 clones, around 77% seen once. Sequences were obtained from PBMCs. The source is a man in his fifties or sixties in good health and CMV-seronegative.

This clone was detected a few times. The rearrangement links TRBV15 to TRBJ1-6; D gene uncertain. V was pared by 0 bases and J by 4 bases, with 7 bases between. CDR3 length: 15 amino acids. CDR1 and CDR2 (germline): LNHNV, YYDKDF (reference sequence). Here the CDR3 DNA reads TGTGCCACCAGCAGAGAGTTGGCTTATAATTCACCCCTCCACTTT. It is translated as CATSRELAYNSPLHF.

This rearrangement joins TRBV7-9 to TRBJ2-7; 9 nucleotides line up with TRBD1. The CDR3 contains 19 residues. Trimming cost V 2 bases and J 1 base; bases outside gene matches: 15. Germline assignment: CDR1 SEHNR and CDR2 FQNEAQ (reference sequence). The DNA for the CDR3 is TGTGCCAGCAGCTTATATACTTTCGTAGGGACAGGGTTATCCTACGAGCAGTACTTC. Amino acid sequence: CASSLYTFVGTGLSYEQYF.

The chain recombines TRBV10-1 with TRBJ1-2; D is undetermined. Per the germline V gene, CDR1 is WNHNN and CDR2 is SYGVQD (reference sequence). This CDR3 comprises 13 residues. The V end lost 0 bases, the J end lost 6 bases, and 8 bases lay between the germline ends. CDR3 amino acids: CASSESRVDGYTF. The CDR3 DNA reads TGCGCCAGCAGTGAGTCGCGGGTTGATGGCTACACCTTC.

This chain links TRBV4-3 with TRBJ1-1, with 8 bases lining up with TRBD1. Germline CDR1 is LGHNA and CDR2 is YSLEER. V lost 4 bases and J lost 5; bases outside the gene matches: 6. This CDR3 spans 14 amino acids. In nucleotides, the CDR3 is TGCGCCAGCAGCCCGGCGAACAGGGGGACTGAAGCTTTCTTT. This gives the protein CASSPANRGTEAFF.

The genes are TRBV18 and TRBJ2-5, with TRBD1 identical over 10 bases. CDR3 length equals 14 residues. Germline V gives CDR1 KGHSH, CDR2 LQKENI. J gave up 4 bases and V 3 bases, and 2 bases lay outside the gene matches. The CDR3 protein is CASSPTGGVETQYF. DNA for the CDR3: TGTGCCAGCTCACCGACAGGGGGCGTAGAGACCCAGTACTTC.

This clone has a handful of counts. CDR3 sequence: CSVEDETAYGYTF. The CDR3 DNA sequence: TGCAGCGTTGAAGATGAGACAGCTTATGGCTACACCTTC. The genes are TRBV29-1 and TRBJ1-2; possible D gene TRBD1, 5 bases. Germline V gene sequence: CDR1 SQVTM, CDR2 ANQGSEA. V shed 0 bases and J shed 5 bases, with 10 bases lying between them. The length of the CDR3 is 13 residues.

This chain uses TRBV10-3 with TRBJ2-7; 7 nucleotides align to TRBD1. With 3 bases clipped from V and 3 bases from J, the junction kept 11 bases outside the gene matches. The CDR3 sequence is 16 residues long. The germline CDR1 and CDR2 sequences are ENHRY and SYGVKD. Here the CDR3 DNA reads TGTGCCATCAGTGACTCTCCCCCGGGACAGATCTACGAGCAGTACTTC. Its protein is CAISDSPPGQIYEQYF.

This clone was detected a few times. The rearrangement links TRBV28 to TRBJ2-1; D is undetermined. The CDR3 covers 11 residues. Trimming took 5 bases from V and 8 from J, leaving 7 bases between them. Per germline, CDR1 MDHEN and CDR2 SYDVKM. The CDR3 sequence is CASSRPDEQFF. The DNA for the CDR3 is TGTGCCAGCAGTCGCCCGGATGAGCAGTTCTTC.

The table lists this clone with a count of one. The chain joins TRBV7-8 to TRBJ2-1; 8 bases are shared with TRBD1. This CDR3 has 17 residues. The V and J ends lost 1 base and 1 base, in that order; junction bases with no gene match: 6. Germline values: CDR1 SGHVS, CDR2 FQNEAQ. The CDR3, as DNA: TGTGCCAGCAGCTTAGTTGGCAGGGGGCGATCCTACAATGAGCAGTTCTTC. Translation: CASSLVGRGRSYNEQFF.

This clone was seen a few times. This chain connects TRBV6-6 to TRBJ2-7, with 8 bases that match TRBD2. The CDR3 runs to 14 residues. Per the germline V gene, CDR1 is MNHNY and CDR2 is SVGAGI (reference sequence). After removal of 2 bases from V and 6 bases from J, the junction contained 6 bases not matched to a gene. CDR3: CASSYAAGGTEQYF. As DNA, the CDR3 is TGTGCCAGCAGTTACGCCGCGGGAGGTACCGAGCAGTACTTC.

The chain recombines TRBV29-1 with TRBJ1-1; no definite D call. CDR3 size: 13 residues. V was shortened by 5 bases and J by 6 bases, with 16 bases between the two germline ends. Germline V lookup: CDR1 SQVTM, CDR2 ANQGSEA. The CDR3 sequence: CSVQLGRMAEAFF. The CDR3 region has the DNA TGCAGCGTTCAACTGGGGAGGATGGCTGAAGCTTTCTTT.

The chain employs TRBV15 and TRBJ1-2; maybe TRBD1 (6 bases). Deletions cut 1 base from V and 2 bases from J, with 14 bases between. The CDR3 loop spans 16 amino acids. The V gene's germline CDR1 is LNHNV and CDR2 YYDKDF (reference sequence). CDR3 residues: CATSRGPDRMNYGYTF. DNA of the CDR3: TGTGCCACCAGCAGAGGGCCCGACAGGATGAACTATGGCTACACCTTC. Filled out from reference TRBV15 and TRBJ1-2, the complete variable domain reads DAMVIQNPRYQVTQFGKPVTLSCSQTLNHNVMYWYQQKSSQAPKLLFHYYDKDFNNEADTPDNFQSRRPNTSFCFLDIRSPGLGDTAMYLCATSRGPDRMNYGYTFGSGTRLTVV.

The rearrangement joins TRBV5-1 to TRBJ1-1, with 7 bases identical to TRBD1. V gave up 3 bases and J gave up 8 bases; unmatched junction bases: 10. The germline gives CDR1 SGHRS, CDR2 YFSETQ. This CDR3 spans 14 amino acids. The CDR3 sequence is CASSSTSGTEEAFF. The CDR3 DNA reads as TGCGCCAGCAGCTCCACAAGTGGGACAGAAGAAGCTTTCTTT. Full variable domain (outside the CDR3, taken from reference TRBV5-1 and TRBJ1-1): KAGVTQTPRYLIKTRGQQVTLSCSPISGHRSVSWYQQTPGQGLQFLFEYFSETQRNKGNFPGRFSGRQFSNSRSEMNVSTLELGDSALYLCASSSTSGTEEAFFGQGTRLTVV.

The V and J genes are TRBV5-1 and TRBJ2-7; D is perhaps TRBD2 (6 bases). Germline CDR1 is SGHRS and CDR2 is YFSETQ. Trimming stripped 4 bases from V and 6 bases from J, with 17 bases between. CDR3 length: 14 residues. The CDR3 here is CASSPWDGTREQYF. Written as DNA, the CDR3 is TGCGCCAGCAGCCCGTGGGACGGGACTCGCGAGCAGTACTTC.

This clone came up once. This chain links TRBV6-5 with TRBJ2-7; possibly TRBD1 for D (5 bases). The ends were cut back, 6 bases at V and 5 bases at J, with 14 bases in the middle. This CDR3 has 13 amino acids. Germline values: CDR1 MNHEY, CDR2 SVGAGI. In nucleotides, the CDR3 is TGTGCCAGCAGCGGCAGAGGCAGGGACGAGCAGTACTTC. It encodes CASSGRGRDEQYF.

This rearrangement joins TRBV6-5 to TRBJ2-5, with TRBD2 matching 12 bases. CDR1 MNHEY and CDR2 SVGAGI come from the germline V gene. The CDR3 covers 15 residues. The V and J ends lost 4 bases and 5 bases, in that order; junction bases with no gene match: 5. The CDR3 sequence: CASSSRLAGAETQYF. CDR3 DNA sequence: TGTGCCAGCAGTTCCCGACTAGCGGGAGCGGAGACCCAGTACTTC.

The V call is TRBV5-1, the J call TRBJ2-1, with a possible D match to TRBD2 (6 bases). Between the trimmed V and J ends, which lost 4 bases and 4 bases, there was a span of 12 bases. This CDR3 contains 14 residues. Germline CDR1 SGHRS, CDR2 YFSETQ. CDR3 in amino acids: CASSPTRGYNEQFF. The CDR3 DNA reads as TGCGCCAGCAGCCCTACCCGGGGGTACAATGAGCAGTTCTTC.

V gene TRBV29-1 combines with J gene TRBJ1-2; D gene unclear. Germline values: CDR1 SQVTM, CDR2 ANQGSEA. V was clipped by 2 bases and J by 6 bases, with 7 bases between them. This CDR3 comprises 11 residues. Written as DNA, the CDR3 is TGCAGCGTTGAAAGCGGGAATGGCTACACCTTC. This sequence encodes CSVESGNGYTF.